The entry that follows covers one T cell receptor beta chain sequence. Its antigen is unknown. Germline V lookup: CDR1 SQVTM, CDR2 ANQGSEA. CDR3 length: 13 amino acids. The V gene lost 5 bases and the J gene lost 10 bases, with 20 bases spanning the gap. The data originate from a study of beta chain features in type 1 diabetes. Study-wide points: Shorter TCRB CDR3s, moderately but significantly so, were found in Type 1 diabetes patients in all four CD4+ subsets. It was not settled here whether HLA type affects TCRB rearrangement. VDJ junctions sequenced from type 1 diabetes patients showed fewer insertions and more deletions. The naive, central memory and Treg TCRB repertoires showed an apparent similarity that was greater among patients than among healthy donors.

Every bit of the isolated RNA underwent reverse transcription, so sequencing read expressed TCRB transcripts. Clones were sequenced by immunoSEQ multiplex PCR, and TCRdb holds only the in-frame ones, with some missing. The table shows approximately 240,000 clones, with 16% occurring only once. The chain couples TRBV29-1 to TRBJ2-5; weak D call: TRBD1 (5 bases). The material sequenced was naive CD4+ T cells from blood. The TCR comes from a man aged 25-40 years with type 1 diabetes. The CDR3, as DNA: TGCAGCGTTCGAGTGCAGGGCAATTTGTACCAGTACTTC. It specifies CSVRVQGNLYQYF. Using reference TRBV29-1 and TRBJ2-5 for the parts outside the CDR3, the full variable domain is SAVISQKPSRDICQRGTSLTIQCQVDSQVTMMFWYRQQPGQSLTLIATANQGSEATYESGFVIDKFPISRPNLTFSTLTVSNMSPEDSSIYLCSVRVQGNLYQYFGPGTRLLVL.